The next 32 T cell receptor beta chains were all read from a single sample in a study of neurological immune-mediated disorders. TCRdb passed the 5' RACE reads through MiXCR, listing each CDR3 protein once. The data hold around 38,000 distinct CDR3 sequences, with around 15% observed a single time. The specimen sequenced was CD4+ T cells from blood. Every receptor here comes from an older woman with HTLV-1-associated myelopathy (HAM/TSP).

There are many counts of this clonotype. The genes are TRBV5-1 and TRBJ1-4; a weak D match, TRBD1 (5 bases). The CDR3 runs 14 residues. Per the germline V gene, CDR1 is SGHRS and CDR2 is YFSETQ. The ends were cut back, 5 bases at V and 5 bases at J, with 13 bases in the middle. The CDR3 loop is CASSFGTGNEKLFF. The CDR3 DNA follows: TGCGCCAGCAGTTTCGGGACGGGAAATGAAAAACTGTTTTTT.

This clonotype has at least ten counts. The chain joins TRBV5-6 to TRBJ1-2; D unresolved. The CDR3 extends over 17 amino acids. The ends were cut back, 0 bases at V and 1 base at J, with 16 bases in the middle. The germline V gene encodes CDR1 SGHDT and CDR2 YYEEEE. This CDR3 is CASSLVQRVGGNYGYTF. The CDR3 coding sequence is TGTGCCAGCAGCTTGGTTCAGAGGGTCGGAGGTAACTATGGCTACACCTTC.

This chain joins TRBV28 and TRBJ1-5; D is unresolved. The CDR3 extends over 14 amino acids. CDR1 and CDR2 (germline): MDHEN, SYDVKM. With 9 bases removed from V and 8 bases from J, the gap between germline ends came to 20 bases. The DNA of the CDR3 is TGTGCCAGTAGACTTGGGCTACACGTGGAGCCCCAGCATTTT. Protein: CASRLGLHVEPQHF. Complete variable domain (other parts from reference TRBV28 and TRBJ1-5): DVKVTQSSRYLVKRTGEKVFLECVQDMDHENMFWYRQDPGLGLRLIYFSYDVKMKEKGDIPEGYSVSREKKERFSLILESASTNQTSMYLCASRLGLHVEPQHFGDGTRLSIL.

Ten or more counts support this clonotype. Possible read error: a much larger clone is one base away. The chain recombines TRBV9 with TRBJ1-2; D unresolved. CDR3 length: 14 amino acids. V was cut by 2 bases and J by 2 bases, with 10 bases left in between. CDR1 and CDR2 from the germline V gene are SGDLS and YYNGEE. The CDR3 reads CASSVGEWNYGYTF. CDR3 sequence (DNA): TGTGCCAGCAGCGTTGGCGAATGGAACTATGGCTACACCTTC.

This clonotype was observed once. The chain links TRBV12-3 or TRBV12-4 to TRBJ2-2, with 8 bases that match TRBD2. The V gene end was trimmed by 3 bases and the J gene end by 5 bases; junction bases not matched to a gene: 14. The CDR3 sequence is 18 residues long. CDR3 loop: CASSLGRCGGSGTGELFF. The CDR3, as DNA: TGTGCCAGCAGTTTGGGCCGGTGCGGGGGGTCAGGGACCGGGGAGCTGTTTTTT.

This clonotype is medium-sized (0.01 to 0.1%). This rearrangement joins TRBV10-2 to TRBJ1-1; the D is unclear. Trimming removed 3 bases from V and 3 bases from J, with 5 bases in between. Germline V gives CDR1 WSHSY, CDR2 SAAADI. The CDR3 spans 12 residues. As DNA, the CDR3 is TGCGCCAGCAGTGAAAGGTACACTGAAGCTTTCTTT. It specifies CASSERYTEAFF.

Many counts were recorded for this clonotype. This chain uses TRBV7-2 with TRBJ1-5; 7 nucleotides match TRBD1. The germline V gene encodes CDR1 SGHTA and CDR2 FQGNSA. The CDR3 runs 14 residues. V was clipped by 5 bases and J by 6 bases; unmatched bases: 7. The CDR3 sequence: CASSADRAGQPQHF. DNA of the CDR3: TGTGCCAGCAGCGCTGACAGGGCGGGTCAGCCCCAGCATTTT.

This clonotype came up many times. The chain couples TRBV5-1 to TRBJ2-5; 7 positions match TRBD2. Germline trimming cut 2 bases from V and 5 bases from J; bases unmatched to any gene: 6. The length of the CDR3 is 14 residues. The germline gives CDR1 SGHRS, CDR2 YFSETQ. CDR3 residues: CASSFTTSDETQYF. The DNA of the CDR3 is TGCGCCAGCAGCTTCACCACTAGCGACGAGACCCAGTACTTC.

The sample holds many counts of this clonotype. The V call is TRBV20-1, the J call TRBJ1-4, with a tentative D call TRBD1 (5 bases). The V gene lost 5 bases and the J gene lost 11 bases, with 18 bases spanning the gap. The germline V gene encodes CDR1 DFQATT and CDR2 SNEGSKA (reference sequence). This CDR3 is 13 amino acids long. CDR3 DNA sequence: TGCAGTGCTCCGTATGATGGGGGGAACAAACTGTTTTTT. This encodes CSAPYDGGNKLFF.

This clonotype was observed at least ten times. The chain employs TRBV20-1 and TRBJ2-5, with 7 bases aligning to TRBD2. The germline gives CDR1 DFQATT, CDR2 SNEGSKA (reference sequence). J was trimmed by 5 bases and V by 7 bases; bases with no gene match: 13. The CDR3 has 14 amino acids. CDR3 protein: CSVNPLAPTETQYF. The CDR3 DNA is TGCAGTGTCAACCCACTAGCGCCCACGGAGACCCAGTACTTC.

This clonotype was counted at least ten times. V gene TRBV12-3 or TRBV12-4 combines with J gene TRBJ2-7; TRBD2 is a possible D gene (6 bases). V was clipped by 2 bases and J by 7 bases, with 24 bases between them. This CDR3 spans 17 amino acids. The CDR3 region is CASSLRRRGGVTEEQYF. The CDR3 nucleotides read TGTGCCAGCAGTTTACGTCGAAGGGGCGGGGTCACTGAAGAGCAGTACTTC.

At least ten counts were recorded for this clonotype. The genes are TRBV19 and TRBJ2-2, with D hard to call. This CDR3 comprises 14 residues. Trimming took off 5 bases at V and 4 bases at J, with 11 bases between the two ends. Germline V gene lookup returns CDR1 LNHDA and CDR2 SQIVND (reference sequence). CDR3 nucleotides: TGTGCCAGTAGTTTACGACAATTCACCGGGGAGCTGTTTTTT. Its translation: CASSLRQFTGELFF.

This clonotype was observed once. The gene calls are TRBV5-1 and TRBJ2-1; D may be TRBD1 (6 bases). Germline V gene sequence: CDR1 SGHRS, CDR2 YFSETQ. The ends were cut back, 5 bases at V and 8 bases at J, with 20 bases in the middle. This CDR3 is 15 amino acids long. The CDR3 sequence is CASRQGSLSFDEQFF. The DNA for the CDR3 is TGCGCCAGCAGACAGGGTTCCTTATCATTCGATGAGCAGTTCTTC. The whole variable domain, filled in from reference TRBV5-1 and TRBJ2-1, reads KAGVTQTPRYLIKTRGQQVTLSCSPISGHRSVSWYQQTPGQGLQFLFEYFSETQRNKGNFPGRFSGRQFSNSRSEMNVSTLELGDSALYLCASRQGSLSFDEQFFGPGTRLTVL.

This clonotype came up many times. The chain uses TRBV5-1 and TRBJ2-1, with 12 bases lining up with TRBD2. The CDR3 consists of 16 residues. CDR1 and CDR2 from the germline V gene are SGHRS and YFSETQ. V shed 4 bases and J 4 bases; nucleotides not matched to a gene: 6. CDR3 region: CASSGGTSGPYNEQFF. For the CDR3, the DNA is TGCGCCAGCAGCGGAGGGACTAGCGGGCCATACAATGAGCAGTTCTTC.

This clonotype was recorded at least ten times. The chain combines TRBV29-1 with TRBJ2-2; 8 bases are shared with TRBD1. Germline-derived CDR1 and CDR2 are SQVTM and ANQGSEA. This CDR3 is built from 13 residues. V shed 5 bases and J 4 bases; nucleotides not matched to a gene: 3. CDR3 bases: TGCAGCGTTCTAGGACAGGGCACCGGGGAGCTGTTTTTT. Amino acids: CSVLGQGTGELFF.

This clonotype occurred many times. This chain connects TRBV2 to TRBJ1-2; D is possibly TRBD1 (5 bases). The CDR3 has 12 amino acids. Trimming took off 1 base at V and 8 bases at J, with 8 bases between the two ends. Germline V gene lookup returns CDR1 SNHLY and CDR2 FYNNEI. The CDR3 DNA is TGTGCCAGCAGTGAAGGAGGGGAAGGCTACACCTTC. Protein: CASSEGGEGYTF.

This clonotype was found many times. V usage is TRBV20-1 and J usage is TRBJ2-7, with unresolved D. Trimming stripped 4 bases from V and 6 bases from J, with 19 bases between. This CDR3 region has 14 residues. Germline V gene data show CDR1 as DFQATT and CDR2 as SNEGSKA (reference sequence). The CDR3 protein is CSAIPSPRPAEQYF. CDR3 DNA sequence: TGCAGTGCTATCCCCAGTCCCCGGCCTGCCGAGCAGTACTTC.

This clonotype was counted at least ten times. This chain connects TRBV12-3 or TRBV12-4 to TRBJ1-1, with D perhaps matching TRBD1 (5 bases). The CDR3 totals 14 residues. Trimming took 6 bases from V and 1 from J, leaving 12 bases between them. As DNA, the CDR3 is TGTGCCAGCAGCCGGGGACCTGCGAACACTGAAGCTTTCTTT. Its protein is CASSRGPANTEAFF.

This clonotype appeared many times. J is TRBJ1-2 and V is TRBV6-5; D remains unclear. The germline V and J ends were trimmed by 5 bases and 5 bases, with 12 bases remaining between them. Germline V gene sequence: CDR1 MNHEY, CDR2 SVGAGI. The CDR3 has 13 residues. This CDR3 reads CASSTNRGYGYTF. The CDR3 nucleotides are TGTGCCAGCAGTACTAACCGGGGATATGGCTACACCTTC.

This clonotype appeared many times. The chain uses TRBV7-3 and TRBJ2-5; 12 bases map to TRBD2. J was trimmed by 3 bases and V by 4 bases; bases with no gene match: 6. Germline CDR1 reads SGHTA; CDR2 reads FQGTGA. CDR3 length: 16 residues. CDR3 in amino acids: CASSSVGLAGKETQYF. CDR3 sequence (DNA): TGTGCCAGCAGCTCCGTCGGACTAGCGGGGAAAGAGACCCAGTACTTC.

This clonotype has a count of ten or more. J is TRBJ2-7 and V is TRBV12-3 or TRBV12-4; weak D call: TRBD2 (6 bases). V was cut by 3 bases and J by 1 base, with 13 bases left in between. CDR3 length equals 15 residues. CDR3 bases: TGTGCCAGCAGTTTTTATCGGGGGTCTTCCTACGAGCAGTACTTC. Residues: CASSFYRGSSYEQYF.

At least ten counts were recorded for this clonotype. The chain recombines TRBV4-1 with TRBJ2-1, with D uncertain. The germline gives CDR1 MGHRA, CDR2 YSYEKL. V was pared by 0 bases and J by 3 bases, with 15 bases between. The CDR3 covers 17 residues. CDR3 sequence reads: CASSQDRRASGYNEQFF. In DNA form, the CDR3 reads TGCGCCAGCAGCCAAGATAGGAGAGCGTCCGGCTACAATGAGCAGTTCTTC.

This clonotype was recorded many times. The rearrangement uses TRBV11-2 and TRBJ1-2; 10 bases agree with TRBD1. The CDR3 totals 15 residues. Trimming took 5 bases from V and 3 from J; bases not matched to a gene: 6. Germline CDR1 SGHAT, CDR2 FQNNGV. The CDR3 region has the DNA TGTGCCAGCAGCCCCCGGACAGGGGGAGACTATGGCTACACCTTC. Residues: CASSPRTGGDYGYTF.

The sample holds many counts of this clonotype. V is TRBV7-2 and J is TRBJ2-5; D may be TRBD1 (5 bases). The CDR3 consists of 14 residues. Germline lookup yields CDR1 SGHTA and CDR2 FQGNSA. The germline V and J ends were trimmed by 1 base and 3 bases, with 9 bases remaining between them. The CDR3 region has the DNA TGTGCCAGCAGCTTAGTGGGCAGGGAAGAGACCCAGTACTTC. Translation gives CASSLVGREETQYF.

This clonotype has a count of ten or more. The chain has TRBV20-1 and TRBJ1-4, with a tentative D call TRBD1 (6 bases). This CDR3 comprises 14 residues. Trimming cost V 5 bases and J 5 bases, with 15 bases left between them. The germline CDR1 and CDR2 sequences are DFQATT and SNEGSKA (reference sequence). This CDR3 is CSAPAGGLNEKLFF. Here the CDR3 DNA reads TGCAGTGCTCCTGCGGGGGGGCTCAATGAAAAACTGTTTTTT.

This clonotype was seen repeatedly, ten times or more. As DNA, the CDR3 is TGCAGTGCTCAGACAGGATCTGGAAACACCATATATTTT. Translated, it gives CSAQTGSGNTIYF. The chain has TRBV20-1 and TRBJ1-3; perhaps TRBD1 as D (6 bases). Trimming shortened V by 5 bases and J by 1 base, and 9 bases separated the two germline ends. Per germline, CDR1 DFQATT and CDR2 SNEGSKA (reference sequence). This CDR3 spans 13 amino acids.

This clonotype has at least ten counts. V is TRBV9 and J is TRBJ2-7, with D possibly matching TRBD1 (5 bases). The CDR3 totals 15 residues. V was trimmed by 0 bases and J by 3 bases, leaving 13 bases between them. CDR1 and CDR2 (germline): SGDLS, YYNGEE. The CDR3 sequence is CASSVGVSTDYEQYF. In nucleotides, the CDR3 is TGTGCCAGCAGCGTAGGGGTCTCGACAGACTACGAGCAGTACTTC.

The table lists this clonotype with many counts. The genes are TRBV6-6 and TRBJ2-3; TRBD2 is a possible D gene (5 bases). The V and J ends lost 2 bases and 0 bases respectively, with 15 bases between them. The CDR3 has 17 amino acids. Germline CDR1 reads MNHNY; CDR2 reads SVGAGI (reference sequence). The DNA for the CDR3 is TGTGCCAGCAGTTACGGTGGGCGGGCCTCTAGCACAGATACGCAGTATTTT. Protein sequence: CASSYGGRASSTDTQYF.

This clonotype occurred many times. V is TRBV2 and J is TRBJ2-1; 9 nucleotides align to TRBD1. The CDR3 contains 17 residues. The V segment lost 3 bases and the J segment 4 bases; nucleotides outside the gene matches: 10. CDR1 and CDR2 (germline): SNHLY, FYNNEI. The CDR3 loop reads CASSDPGQGVVYNEQFF. DNA of the CDR3: TGTGCCAGCAGTGACCCGGGACAGGGAGTAGTTTACAATGAGCAGTTCTTC.

This clonotype has ten or more counts. The gene calls are TRBV12-3 or TRBV12-4 and TRBJ1-6, with D possibly TRBD1 on 5 matching bases. Trimming left V 6 bases short and J 7 bases short, with 16 bases between. The CDR3 covers 15 residues. This CDR3 is CASRPSGTENSPLHF. The CDR3, as DNA: TGTGCCAGCAGGCCCTCCGGGACGGAAAATTCACCCCTCCACTTT.

This clonotype was observed many times. V is TRBV5-1 and J is TRBJ1-1; tentatively, D is TRBD1 (5 bases). Germline loops: CDR1 SGHRS, CDR2 YFSETQ. V lost 1 base and J lost 1, with 5 bases in between. The length of the CDR3 is 13 residues. CDR3: CASSLQGNTEAFF. The CDR3 coding sequence is TGCGCCAGCAGCTTGCAGGGGAACACTGAAGCTTTCTTT.

This clonotype showed up just once. V and J are TRBV19 and TRBJ1-6, with TRBD1 identical over 10 bases. The CDR3 length is 13 residues. The V and J ends lost 6 bases and 9 bases, in that order; junction bases with no gene match: 2. Germline CDR1 and CDR2: LNHDA and SQIVND (reference sequence). CDR3 coding DNA: TGTGCCAGTAGGGGACAGGGGACTTCACCCCTCCACTTT. The encoded protein is CASRGQGTSPLHF.